This T cell receptor beta chain was documented in a study of blood T cell repertoires in COVID-19. Study overall: COVID-19 samples, acute and convalescent, were from the United States, Italy and Spain.

Individuals aged about 18 to 90 years were recruited from 24 US areas. With regard to this clone: Other DNA sequences in this sample translate to the same CDR3.

Data came from immunoSEQ multiplex PCR; TCRdb stores just in-frame clones and leaves some out. The sample includes approximately 300,000 clones, 70% to 90% of them seen just once. The receptor's source is a woman under 40 who had recovered from COVID-19. The material sequenced was PBMCs or T cells enriched from blood (not recorded which).

CDR3 bases: TGTGCCAGTAGCAGGGAGGGTAACTATGGCTACACCTTC. Translation gives CASSREGNYGYTF. V and J are TRBV19 and TRBJ1-2; tentative D call: TRBD1 (5 bases). The CDR3 loop spans 13 amino acids. V gave up 6 bases and J gave up 1 base, with 9 bases separating them. CDR1 is LNHDA and CDR2 is SQIVND in the germline V gene (reference sequence).